This TCR beta chain came from a study of T cell responses to AZD1222 COVID-19 vaccine (dated by TCRdb to the early 2020s). As for the study more broadly: TCR sequencing was performed for about 240 trial participants, of whom 200 to 210 were given two doses of AZD1222 and some 25 were given two doses of MenACWY control vaccine. Trial participants were enrolled by age into 18-55, 56-69 and 70-plus year subgroups, with roughly 150, 30 and 60 TCR-sequenced participants respectively.

Findings and caveats that apply to the study as a whole: Reportedly, close to half of the unique spike-specific TCRs recognized epitopes lying outside the regions that are mutated in the B.1.351 and B.1.1.7 variants. Vaccine-associated CD4 TCRs spanned the whole spike protein, with dominant responses in regions 160-218 and 743-854. Conclusions about previously exposed vaccinees are limited, since just 5 to 7 AZD1222 recipients were seropositive for SARS-CoV-2 at baseline. A significant rise in spike-specific TCR breadth and depth was observed after two AZD1222 doses relative to day 0 and relative to MenACWY recipients. Because no day 14 peak-response samples were available, the repertoires could be characterized only after the peak T cell response. The 56-69-year group was small, and its depth increase did not reach significance, likely because of low power. Most participants were white British and females outnumbered males, and the authors suggested that clonal diversity may have been underestimated.

The intended sense of this specimen's time point label: about 28 days (+/-7) after the second vaccine dose. AZD1222 recipients given second doses at about 4 weeks or at about 12 weeks were pooled, since spike-specific TCR depth and breadth were not found to differ between the two schedules. The vaccinee samples were drawn from two UK trials, COV001 and COV002, one of which was a single-blind randomized controlled phase 2/3 trial testing AZD1222 (ChAdOx1 nCoV-19) in healthy adults. For TCRbeta chain sequencing, PBMC samples were collected from trial participants at day 0 and at day 28 after the second dose. The CDR3 starts with the cysteine, ends with the phenylalanine, and has 15 residues. The DNA shown is the 45-base CDR3, in frame from base 1. According to the germline V gene, CDR1 reads KGHSH and CDR2 reads LQKENI. V is reduced by 2 bases and J by 4 bases, leaving a spacing of 12 bases between them.

Worth noting for this clone: Its antigen target is currently unknown. No much larger clone is present one base from it, and per-base qualities are unavailable.

The CDR3 regions of human TCRbeta chains were analyzed by immunosequencing. For the original study's pipeline: TCRs in the repertoires were compared against a reference library of SARS-CoV-2-specific TCRs that had been generated with the MIRA antigen-specificity platform. Breadth meant the fraction of unique TCRs that were SARS-CoV-2-associated, whereas depth meant the fraction of total T cells that were SARS-CoV-2-associated. Using the MIRA data, every spike-specific TCR was mapped to the spike region that the TCR reacted to and assigned to either a CD4 or a CD8 class. Log10-transformed breadth and depth values were compared by one-way ANOVA with Sidak's multiple comparisons tests. This is the immuneACCESS table as TCRdb keeps it, with only in-frame sequences that have V and J called. A part of the clones is gone; compared with another copy, unresolved V genes explain less than half, and the rest is unexplained. V and J calls and clone size are given by that table; D and trimming were obtained from the DNA. The sample yields about 31,000 clones; approximately 87% were counted once. The ten largest clonotypes hold 12% to 15% of the sample.

The chain is encoded by TRBV18 joined to TRBJ1-3; the D gene cannot be named for sure. The source is an adult who received the AZD1222 COVID-19 vaccine. The source was peripheral blood, collected 28 days after the second AZD1222 dose. The CDR3 has the sequence CASSPGVASGNTIYF. In nucleotide form, the sequence is TGTGCCAGCTCACCAGGGGTGGCTTCCGGAAACACCATATATTTT.